The clone carrying this TCR beta chain was found once. Its matching antigen is unknown. A much larger clone differs from this one at a single base, so this may be a read error. Then a second PCR, running about 6 to 12 cycles, was carried out with a sample-barcoded 5' primer and a J-beta primer mix. With 12 random nucleotides, a template-switch adaptor tagged each individual cDNA molecule. MiXCR was run by TCRdb on the 5' RACE reads, yielding one entry per CDR3 protein. Of fewer than 950,000 distinct CDR3 sequences listed, around 34% are singletons. The CDR3 is 14 residues long. The germline gives CDR1 KGHSH, CDR2 LQKENI. This entry is derived from a study of blood T cells in healthy people across ages. Study findings and constraints: The unknown donor CMV status may have confounded expanded clonotype changes.

The chain carries TRBV18 and TRBJ2-1; possible D gene TRBD2, 5 bases. The receptor comes from a man between 18 and 35 years old in good health. The sequencing input was blood. CDR3 sequence reads: CAGSPSTRADEQFF. The CDR3 DNA sequence: TGTGCCGGCTCCCCCAGCACTAGGGCCGATGAGCAGTTCTTC.